This T cell receptor beta chain was recovered during a study of early T cells in non-severe SARS-CoV-2 infection. Background on the study: Sequencing of bulk RNA from unsorted whole blood was done, without chain pairing. Whole-study findings and limits: Matching results from VDJdb favored anti-spike CD8 responses, leaving private and CD4 specificities undetected.

Regarding this clonotype: Its target is not known.

Each CDR3 protein is one row after TCRdb ran MiXCR on the 5' RACE reads. The sample lists around 82,000 distinct CDR3 sequences, under 15% occurring once. Trimming cost V 6 bases and J 0 bases, with 15 bases left between them. There are 16 residues in the CDR3. The TCR was taken from an adult who was a healthcare worker with PCR-confirmed SARS-CoV-2 infection or an uninfected control (not recorded which). This chain connects TRBV12-3 or TRBV12-4 to TRBJ1-5; the D gene is possibly TRBD1 (5 bases). Specimen: whole blood. CDR3 DNA: TGTGCCAGCAGCTACGACAGCGCATATAGCAATCAGCCCCAGCATTTT. Protein product: CASSYDSAYSNQPQHF.